A selection of T cell receptor beta chains follows, all from one sample in a study of cytomegalovirus exposure and HLA in healthy donors. The data were produced by immunoSEQ multiplex PCR, yet TCRdb's version contains in-frame clones alone and is incomplete. The data contain roughly 290,000 clones, about 80% of them seen just once; the ten biggest clones take up 0.3%. The sample taken for sequencing was PBMCs. Receptor source: a girl aged 2 to 10 in good health and CMV-seronegative. The CDR3 runs from the conserved cysteine through the conserved F or W. The D gene is left open where the match is weak. The size field is filled for only some rows; it gives once, few, many or a size class.

TRBJ2-3,TRBV7-6,.,TRBD2,TGTGCCAGCAGCGCGGGACTACTTATCCCCACAGATACGCAGTATTTT,CASSAGLLIPTDTQYF
TRBJ1-5,TRBV19,.,.,TGTGCCAGTAGGGCCAACGGGTATAGCAATCAGCCCCAGCATTTT,CASRANGYSNQPQHF
TRBJ2-7,TRBV29-1,.,TRBD1,TGCAGCGTTGGAGGGGACAGGCACTACGAGCAGTACTTC,CSVGGDRHYEQYF
TRBJ2-3,TRBV25-1,.,.,TGTGCCAGCAGTGGTTACACAGATACGCAGTATTTT,CASSGYTDTQYF
TRBJ1-1,TRBV6-1,.,.,TGTGCCAGCAGGCCCGCTTTCGGGGGTGGCACTGAAGCTTTCTTT,CASRPAFGGGTEAFF
TRBJ2-4,TRBV27,once,TRBD2,TGTGCCAGCAGTTCTGGGAGGGGAGGATCCAAAAACATTCAGTACTTC,CASSSGRGGSKNIQYF
TRBJ1-2,TRBV2,.,TRBD1,TGTGCCTGGACAGGAGGCAGGTTCTATGGCTACACCTTC,CAWTGGRFYGYTF
TRBJ2-5,TRBV7-9,.,.,TGTGCCAGCAGCTTAGTGGCAGGAAACCAAGAGACCCAGTACTTC,CASSLVAGNQETQYF
TRBJ1-5,TRBV27,.,.,TGTGCCAGCAGTTTGGGGGGGGGTTTTAGCAATCAGCCCCAGCATTTT,CASSLGGGFSNQPQHF
TRBJ2-7,TRBV10-3,few,TRBD1,TGTGCCATCAGTGATCGACCGACAGGGGGCTACGAGCAGTACTTC,CAISDRPTGGYEQYF
TRBJ2-1,TRBV4-1,.,TRBD2,TGCGCCAGCAGCCACGTTGGTCGGGAGGTCTACAATGAGCAGTTCTTC,CASSHVGREVYNEQFF
TRBJ1-2,TRBV15,.,.,TGTGCCACCAGCAGAGGAGGGATCTATGGCTACACCTTC,CATSRGGIYGYTF
TRBJ2-2,TRBV2,.,TRBD2,TGTGCCAGCACGGGGGGAGTCTGGAACACCGGGGAGCTGTTTTTT,CASTGGVWNTGELFF
TRBJ2-1,TRBV28,.,TRBD1,TGTGCCAGCAGTGAAACGGGACAGGGCTACAATGAGCAGTTCTTC,CASSETGQGYNEQFF
TRBJ1-5,TRBV19,.,TRBD1,TGTGCCAGTAGTGATGAATTGGACAGGGTGTTTCAGCCCCAGCATTTT,CASSDELDRVFQPQHF
TRBJ2-5,TRBV9,.,TRBD1,TGTGCCAGCAGCACCACCCGCGAGCCGGGACAGGGGGCCGGAGAGACCCAGTACTTC,CASSTTREPGQGAGETQYF
TRBJ1-2,TRBV5-1,.,.,TGCGCCAGCAGCTTGGGAGGGACAAGGGCCGGCTACACCTTC,CASSLGGTRAGYTF
TRBJ2-7,TRBV7-8,few,.,TGTGCCAGCACCCCGGGGGGCGGTTTAGGTTTCGAGCAGTACTTC,CASTPGGGLGFEQYF
TRBJ1-4,TRBV7-9,once,TRBD1,TGTGCCAGCAGCTCGGAAGACAGGGGGCCTGAAAAACTGTTTTTT,CASSSEDRGPEKLFF
TRBJ2-1,TRBV7-8,.,TRBD2,TGTGCCAGCAGTTCTGCAGGACTAGCGGTGAATGAGCAGTTCTTC,CASSSAGLAVNEQFF
TRBJ2-1,TRBV5-1,.,TRBD2,TGCGCCAGCAGCTTGGTTAGTAGCGGGGGGCCTTACAATGAGCAGTTCTTC,CASSLVSSGGPYNEQFF
TRBJ1-6,TRBV19,.,.,TGTGCCAGTAGTATCTCTATGCGTGTTTACAGGAATAATTCACCCCTCCACTTT,CASSISMRVYRNNSPLHF
TRBJ1-2,TRBV19,.,.,TGTGCCAGTAGTAGGGACATCTCGGGGAACTATGGCTACACCTTC,CASSRDISGNYGYTF
TRBJ1-4,TRBV9,.,.,TGTGCCAGCAGCGTGGACTCAGTTGCAACTAATGAAAAACTGTTTTTT,CASSVDSVATNEKLFF
TRBJ1-5,TRBV7-8,once,.,TGTGCCAGCAGCTTAGAGGGACACTATAGCAATCAGCCCCAGCATTTT,CASSLEGHYSNQPQHF
TRBJ2-1,TRBV7-9,once,TRBD2,TGTGCCAGCAGCTTAGCTAGCGGGAGCCAAACCTACAATGAGCAGTTCTTC,CASSLASGSQTYNEQFF
TRBJ1-4,TRBV5-1,.,TRBD1,TGCGCCAGCAGGGAACAGGGGAATGAAAAACTGTTTTTT,CASREQGNEKLFF
TRBJ1-5,TRBV30,.,.,TGTGCCTGGGGGCCCCAGGGGAAGCAGACATTT,CAWGPQGKQTF
TRBJ2-1,TRBV27,.,TRBD2,TGTGCCAGCAGTTTATTGCCTAGCGGGCCGAATGAGCAGTTCTTC,CASSLLPSGPNEQFF
TRBJ2-3,TRBV9,.,.,TGTGCCAGCAGCACAGGTACAGATACGCAGTATTTT,CASSTGTDTQYF
TRBJ2-1,TRBV7-9,.,TRBD2,TGTGCCAGCAGCTTAGATCGGAGGCGGGAGGATTCCCACAATGAGCAGTTCTTC,CASSLDRRREDSHNEQFF
TRBJ2-1,TRBV7-3,once,.,TGTGCCAGCAGCTTAACGTTACCCCACCCCGGGAGACTCTACAATGAGCAGTTCTTC,CASSLTLPHPGRLYNEQFF
TRBJ2-3,TRBV18,.,TRBD2,TGTGCCAGCTCCCAGGGGACTAGCGGGTGGCGAGATACGCAGTATTTT,CASSQGTSGWRDTQYF
TRBJ2-5,TRBV13,.,.,TGTGCCAGCAGCTTTGGGCAGGAAGAGACCCAGTACTTC,CASSFGQEETQYF
TRBJ2-1,TRBV5-5,once,.,TGTGCCAGCAGCTCCGGCAGGGGCTCCTACAATGAGCAGTTCTTC,CASSSGRGSYNEQFF
TRBJ1-1,TRBV28,.,.,TGTGCCAGCAGTTTGTTAGGGGGCACTGAAGCTTTCTTT,CASSLLGGTEAFF
TRBJ2-3,TRBV14,.,TRBD2,TGTGCCAGCAGCCAACGGACTAGCTCCACAGATACGCAGTATTTT,CASSQRTSSTDTQYF
TRBJ1-1,TRBV19,.,.,TGTGCCAGTAGTATGGGCCGGGGTGAAGCTTTCTTT,CASSMGRGEAFF
TRBJ1-1,TRBV20-1,few,.,TGCAGTGCTAGTAGGGAGCTTGAAGCTTTCTTT,CSASRELEAFF
TRBJ2-1,TRBV7-3,.,TRBD2,TGTGCCAGCAGCTTAATAGCGTATCGCGGGGGGTTCTTC,CASSLIAYRGGFF
TRBJ2-7,TRBV13,.,TRBD1,TGTGCCAGCAGCCAAGGTAGGGGGCTCCCTTACGAGCAGTACTTC,CASSQGRGLPYEQYF
TRBJ2-3,TRBV27,.,TRBD2,TGTGCCAGCAGTGTAACTAGCGGCTCAAGCACAGATACGCAGTATTTT,CASSVTSGSSTDTQYF
TRBJ2-7,TRBV28,.,TRBD2,TGTGCCAGCAGTCTAGGGGTAGCGGGAGCTTACGAGCAGTACTTC,CASSLGVAGAYEQYF